Listed here are 11 T cell receptor beta chains from one sample, sequenced in a study of CD8 T cells in Susac syndrome. Random-hexamer reverse transcription was applied to 0.5 to 1 ug RNA. TCRdb reprocessed the immunoSEQ multiplex PCR reads with MiXCR, giving one entry per CDR3 protein. The profile shows 250,000 to 300,000 distinct CDR3 sequences, around 84% of them singletons. The sample comprised CD8+ T cells from PBMCs. The receptors derive from a human donor with multiple sclerosis.

The sample holds a few counts of this clonotype. The chain links TRBV7-9 to TRBJ1-1, with D perhaps TRBD1 (6 bases). The V end was cut by 5 bases, the J end by 8 bases, with 9 bases between. The CDR3 has 11 amino acids. Germline V gene data show CDR1 as SEHNR and CDR2 as FQNEAQ (reference sequence). This CDR3 is CASSRGQEAFF. The DNA for the CDR3 is TGTGCCAGCAGCCGTGGACAGGAAGCTTTCTTT.

The chain couples TRBV7-3 to TRBJ2-2, with D maybe TRBD2 (5 bases). V gave up 1 base and J gave up 4 bases, with 7 bases separating them. The CDR3 sequence is 14 residues long. CDR1 is SGHTA and CDR2 is FQGTGA in the germline V gene. CDR3 nucleotides: TGTGCCAGCAGCTTAAGTGGGAGCACCGGGGAGCTGTTTTTT. It encodes CASSLSGSTGELFF. The full variable domain, with the rest looked up from reference TRBV7-3 and TRBJ2-2, is GAGVSQTPSNKVTEKGKYVELRCDPISGHTALYWYRQSLGQGPEFLIYFQGTGAADDSGLPNDRFFAVRPEGSVSTLKIQRTERGDSAVYLCASSLSGSTGELFFGEGSRLTVL.

The chain links TRBV2 to TRBJ2-7; 8 bases align to TRBD2. V was clipped by 6 bases and J by 3 bases; unmatched bases: 10. The CDR3 runs to 15 residues. Per the germline V gene, CDR1 is SNHLY and CDR2 is FYNNEI. DNA of the CDR3: TGTGCCAGCAGGTCCCCAAGGCTAGCGGGCTACGAGCAGTACTTC. Its protein is CASRSPRLAGYEQYF.

Only a few counts were recorded for this clonotype. This chain uses TRBV4-2 with TRBJ2-2; maybe TRBD2 (6 bases). Germline values: CDR1 LGHNA, CDR2 YNFKEQ. Between the trimmed V and J ends, which lost 0 bases and 1 base, there was a span of 15 bases. This CDR3 has 18 residues. The CDR3 DNA follows: TGTGCCAGCAGCCAAGAAGGTGGGGGGACCATGAACACCGGGGAGCTGTTTTTT. It specifies CASSQEGGGTMNTGELFF.

This clonotype was seen only a few times. The rearrangement uses TRBV7-2 and TRBJ2-1, with D unresolved. The CDR3 is 14 residues long. Germline CDR1 and CDR2: SGHTA and FQGNSA. V dropped 2 bases and J dropped 5 bases, with 10 bases sitting between them. The chain's CDR3 is CASSLSLRDNEQFF. CDR3 nucleotide sequence: TGTGCCAGCAGCTTATCGTTAAGGGACAATGAGCAGTTCTTC.

The chain uses TRBV9 and TRBJ1-1; D is unclear. From germline, CDR1 is SGDLS and CDR2 YYNGEE. Trimming shortened V by 4 bases and J by 3 bases, and 7 bases separated the two germline ends. This CDR3 is 12 amino acids long. The DNA for the CDR3 is TGTGCCAGCAGCCCCCCGGACACTGAAGCTTTCTTT. This sequence encodes CASSPPDTEAFF.

The V call is TRBV28, the J call TRBJ2-1; TRBD2 matches 9 bases. V was pared by 7 bases and J by 4 bases, with 8 bases of the junction left unmatched. CDR1 and CDR2 (germline): MDHEN, SYDVKM. The CDR3 is 15 amino acids. The CDR3 bases are TGTGCCAGCATCCTAGGGCGGGAGGGGTACAATGAGCAGTTCTTC. Amino acid sequence: CASILGREGYNEQFF. The complete variable domain, with remaining parts taken from reference TRBV28 and TRBJ2-1, reads DVKVTQSSRYLVKRTGEKVFLECVQDMDHENMFWYRQDPGLGLRLIYFSYDVKMKEKGDIPEGYSVSREKKERFSLILESASTNQTSMYLCASILGREGYNEQFFGPGTRLTVL.

The chain recombines TRBV6-1 with TRBJ2-1; 11 bases align to TRBD2. Germline V gives CDR1 MNHNS, CDR2 SASEGT. With 2 bases clipped from V and 2 bases from J, the junction kept 11 bases outside the gene matches. The CDR3 has 19 amino acids. CDR3 residues: CASSEYPPYSGRAYNEQFF. The CDR3 nucleotides are TGTGCCAGCAGTGAATACCCCCCCTATAGCGGGAGGGCCTACAATGAGCAGTTCTTC.

This chain joins TRBV20-1 and TRBJ2-7; 12 bases fit TRBD1. V trimming: 0 bases; J trimming: 2 bases; junction bases outside the gene matches: 5. This CDR3 has 16 amino acids. The V gene's germline CDR1 is DFQATT and CDR2 SNEGSKA (reference sequence). CDR3 sequence: CSARDGTGGETYEQYF. As DNA, the CDR3 is TGCAGTGCTAGAGATGGGACAGGGGGCGAGACCTACGAGCAGTACTTC.

The V call is TRBV7-9, the J call TRBJ2-1; 7 bases are a match to TRBD1. CDR3 length: 13 amino acids. CDR1 and CDR2 from the germline V gene are SEHNR and FQNEAQ (reference sequence). J lost 14 bases, V lost 4 bases, and 11 bases had no gene match. The CDR3 DNA reads as TGTGCCAGCAGCTCTCTCGACAGACAGGGCGAGTTCTTC. It is translated as CASSSLDRQGEFF.

This chain joins TRBV7-6 and TRBJ2-5; 12 bases are a match to TRBD2. V was pared by 7 bases and J by 5 bases, with 5 bases of the junction left unmatched. CDR1 and CDR2 (germline): SGHVS, FNYEAQ. There are 14 residues in the CDR3. CDR3 in amino acids: CASTRLAGEETQYF. Written as DNA, the CDR3 is TGTGCCAGCACCCGACTAGCGGGAGAGGAGACCCAGTACTTC.